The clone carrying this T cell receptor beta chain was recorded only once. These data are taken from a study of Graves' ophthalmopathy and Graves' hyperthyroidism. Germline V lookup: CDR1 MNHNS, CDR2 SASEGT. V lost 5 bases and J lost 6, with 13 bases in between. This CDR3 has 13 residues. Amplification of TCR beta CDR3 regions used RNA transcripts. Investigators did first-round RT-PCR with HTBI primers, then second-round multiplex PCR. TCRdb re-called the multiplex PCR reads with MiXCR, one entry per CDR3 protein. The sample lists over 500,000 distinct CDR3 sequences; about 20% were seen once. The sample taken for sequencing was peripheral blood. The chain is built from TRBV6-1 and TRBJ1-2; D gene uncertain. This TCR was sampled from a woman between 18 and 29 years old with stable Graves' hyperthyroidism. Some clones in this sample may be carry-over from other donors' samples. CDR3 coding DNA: TGTGCCAGCAGTCGGGGTGTGGAAGATGGCTACACCTTC. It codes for CASSRGVEDGYTF.